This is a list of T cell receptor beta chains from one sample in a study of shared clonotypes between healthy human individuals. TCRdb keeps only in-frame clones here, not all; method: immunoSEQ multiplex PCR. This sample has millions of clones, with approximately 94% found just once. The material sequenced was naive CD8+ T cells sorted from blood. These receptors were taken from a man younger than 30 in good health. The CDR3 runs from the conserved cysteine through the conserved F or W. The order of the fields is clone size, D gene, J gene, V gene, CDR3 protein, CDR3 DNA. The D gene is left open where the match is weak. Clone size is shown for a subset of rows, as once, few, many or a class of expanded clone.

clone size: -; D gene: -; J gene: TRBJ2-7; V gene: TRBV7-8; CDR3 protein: CASSVGQSYEQYF; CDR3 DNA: TGTGCCAGCAGCGTCGGACAGTCCTACGAGCAGTACTTC
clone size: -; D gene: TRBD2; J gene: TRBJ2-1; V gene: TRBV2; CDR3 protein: CASSEKGLFQSSYNEQFF; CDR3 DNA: TGTGCCAGCAGTGAAAAGGGACTATTCCAAAGCTCCTACAATGAGCAGTTCTTC
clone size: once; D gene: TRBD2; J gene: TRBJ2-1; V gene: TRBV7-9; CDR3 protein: CASNKPGLATNEQFF; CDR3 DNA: TGTGCCAGCAACAAACCGGGACTAGCGACGAATGAGCAGTTCTTC
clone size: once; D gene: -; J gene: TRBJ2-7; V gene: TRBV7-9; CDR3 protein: CASSFHGGYEQYF; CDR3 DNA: TGTGCCAGCAGCTTTCACGGCGGCTACGAGCAGTACTTC
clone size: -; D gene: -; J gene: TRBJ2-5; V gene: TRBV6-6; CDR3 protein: CASRDLTFQETQYF; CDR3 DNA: TGTGCCAGCAGGGACCTGACCTTCCAAGAGACCCAGTACTTC
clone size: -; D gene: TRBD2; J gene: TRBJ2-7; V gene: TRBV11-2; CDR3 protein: CASSSLTSYYEQYF; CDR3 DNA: TGTGCCAGCAGCTCCTTGACTAGCTACTACGAGCAGTACTTC
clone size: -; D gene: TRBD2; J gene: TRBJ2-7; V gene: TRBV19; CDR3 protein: CASMGLAGKEQYF; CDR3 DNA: TGTGCCAGTATGGGACTAGCGGGAAAGGAGCAGTACTTC
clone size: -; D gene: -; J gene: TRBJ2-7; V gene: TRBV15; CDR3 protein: CATSRDRAGAGYEQYF; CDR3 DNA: TGTGCCACCAGCAGAGATAGGGCAGGGGCTGGGTACGAGCAGTACTTC
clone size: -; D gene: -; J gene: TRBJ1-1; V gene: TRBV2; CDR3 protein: CASSEGPRGYTEAFF; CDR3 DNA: TGTGCCAGCAGTGAAGGCCCCAGGGGTTACACGGAAGCTTTCTTT
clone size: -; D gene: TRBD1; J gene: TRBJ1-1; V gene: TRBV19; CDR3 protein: CASTRQGATEAFF; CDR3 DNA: TGTGCCAGTACACGACAGGGGGCCACTGAAGCTTTCTTT
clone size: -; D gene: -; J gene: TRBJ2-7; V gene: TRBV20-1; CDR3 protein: CSALRSYEQYF; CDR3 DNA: TGCAGTGCTCTAAGGTCCTACGAGCAGTACTTC
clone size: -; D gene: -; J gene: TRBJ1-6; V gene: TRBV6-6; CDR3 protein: CASSPGGGSSPLHF; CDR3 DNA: TGTGCCAGCAGTCCGGGGGGGGGAAGTTCACCCCTCCACTTT
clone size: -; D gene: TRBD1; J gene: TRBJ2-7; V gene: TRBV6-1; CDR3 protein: CASSDLRTGYNYEQYF; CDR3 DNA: TGTGCCAGCAGTGACCTACGGACAGGGTATAACTACGAGCAGTACTTC
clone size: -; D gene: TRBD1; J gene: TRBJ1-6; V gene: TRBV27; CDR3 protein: CASSSTGAYSPLHF; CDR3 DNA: TGTGCCAGCAGTTCGACAGGGGCCTATTCACCCCTCCACTTT
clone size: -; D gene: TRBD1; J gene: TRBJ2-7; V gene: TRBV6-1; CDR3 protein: CASSEVGQGAEQYF; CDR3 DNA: TGTGCCAGCAGTGAAGTGGGACAGGGTGCCGAGCAGTACTTC
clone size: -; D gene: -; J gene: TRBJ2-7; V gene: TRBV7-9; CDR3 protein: CASSLAGSYEQYF; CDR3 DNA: TGTGCCAGCAGCTTAGCAGGCTCCTACGAGCAGTACTTC
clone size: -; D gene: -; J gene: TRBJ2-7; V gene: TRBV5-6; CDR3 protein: CASSLEIEFGYEQYF; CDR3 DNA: TGTGCCAGCAGCTTGGAAATTGAGTTTGGGTACGAGCAGTACTTC
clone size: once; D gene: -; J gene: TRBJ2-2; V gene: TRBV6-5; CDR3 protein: CASTRDGINGELFF; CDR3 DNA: TGTGCCAGCACCAGGGACGGTATCAACGGGGAGCTGTTTTTT
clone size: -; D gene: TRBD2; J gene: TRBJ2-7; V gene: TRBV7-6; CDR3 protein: CASSIGLAESGAYEQYF; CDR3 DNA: TGTGCCAGCAGCATAGGACTAGCGGAGTCGGGGGCCTACGAGCAGTACTTC
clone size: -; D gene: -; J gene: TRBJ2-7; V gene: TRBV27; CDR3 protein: CASSLSSSSEQYF; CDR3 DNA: TGTGCCAGCAGTTTATCATCTAGCTCCGAGCAGTACTTC
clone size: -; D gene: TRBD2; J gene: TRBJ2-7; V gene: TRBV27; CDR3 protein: CASSSLPLAGALYEQYF; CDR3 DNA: TGTGCCAGCAGTTCACTACCCTTAGCGGGTGCCCTCTACGAGCAGTACTTC
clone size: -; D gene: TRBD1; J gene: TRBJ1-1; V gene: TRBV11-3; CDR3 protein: CASSSGTDTEAFF; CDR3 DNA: TGTGCCAGCAGCTCTGGGACAGACACTGAAGCTTTCTTT
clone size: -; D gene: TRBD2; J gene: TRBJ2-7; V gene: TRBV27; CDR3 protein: CASSSLAGTTYEQYF; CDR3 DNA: TGTGCCAGCAGTAGTCTAGCGGGGACGACCTACGAGCAGTACTTC
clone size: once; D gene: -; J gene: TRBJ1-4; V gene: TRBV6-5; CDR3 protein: CASGLWGDNEKLFF; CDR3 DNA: TGTGCCAGCGGACTCTGGGGGGATAATGAAAAACTGTTTTTT
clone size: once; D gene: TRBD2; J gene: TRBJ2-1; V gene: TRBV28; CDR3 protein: CASSLSGGAGEQFF; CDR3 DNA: TGTGCCAGCAGTCTTAGCGGGGGGGCAGGTGAGCAGTTCTTC
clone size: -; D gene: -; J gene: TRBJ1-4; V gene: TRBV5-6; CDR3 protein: CASSAGTNEKLFF; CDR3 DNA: TGTGCCAGCAGCGCGGGGACTAATGAAAAACTGTTTTTT
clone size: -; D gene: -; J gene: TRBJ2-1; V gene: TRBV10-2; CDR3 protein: CASSDHNNEQFF; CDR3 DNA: TGCGCCAGCAGTGACCACAACAATGAGCAGTTCTTC
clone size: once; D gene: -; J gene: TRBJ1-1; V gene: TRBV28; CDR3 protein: CASSLDGGNTEAFF; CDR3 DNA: TGTGCCAGCAGTTTGGACGGGGGGAACACTGAAGCTTTCTTT
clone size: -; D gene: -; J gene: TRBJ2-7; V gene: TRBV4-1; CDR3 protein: CASSQGQTGSSYEQYF; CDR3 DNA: TGCGCCAGCAGCCAAGGCCAGACGGGAAGCTCCTACGAGCAGTACTTC
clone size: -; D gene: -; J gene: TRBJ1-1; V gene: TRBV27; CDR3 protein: CASSFKSFSAEAFF; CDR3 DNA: TGTGCCAGCAGTTTCAAGTCGTTTTCGGCTGAAGCTTTCTTT